The rows below give T cell receptor beta chains drawn from one sample of a study of CD8 T cells in Susac syndrome. TCRdb used MiXCR to reprocess the immunoSEQ multiplex PCR reads, holding one entry per CDR3 protein. The sample lists approximately 210,000 distinct CDR3 sequences; less than 95% were seen once. The sequencing sample was made of CD4+ T cells from PBMCs. The receptors were sampled from a human donor with Susac syndrome. Each CDR3 is given with its conserved first and last residue. Each record gives: J gene, D gene, V gene, clone size, CDR3 protein, CDR3 DNA. A D gene is named only where the DNA matches it firmly. For some rows the clone size is stated as once, few or many, or as a class when expanded; others skip it.

j_gene: TRBJ2-2; d_gene: TRBD2; v_gene: TRBV7-2; abundance: .; CDR3aa: CASSQNGGWNTGELFF; CDR3nt: TGTGCCAGCAGCCAAAACGGGGGGTGGAACACCGGGGAGCTGTTTTTT
j_gene: TRBJ2-3; d_gene: .; v_gene: TRBV5-1; abundance: once; CDR3aa: CASSPRTSTDTQYF; CDR3nt: TGCGCCAGCAGCCCGCGGACTAGCACAGATACGCAGTATTTT
j_gene: TRBJ1-4; d_gene: .; v_gene: TRBV5-1; abundance: once; CDR3aa: CASSPRTQFNEKLFF; CDR3nt: TGCGCCAGCAGCCCCCGGACCCAGTTTAATGAAAAACTGTTTTTT
j_gene: TRBJ1-6; d_gene: TRBD1; v_gene: TRBV30; abundance: once; CDR3aa: CASPRQGYNSPLHF; CDR3nt: TGTGCCTCCCCACGACAGGGGTATAATTCACCCCTCCACTTT
j_gene: TRBJ1-4; d_gene: TRBD1; v_gene: TRBV20-1; abundance: .; CDR3aa: CSATRQGLNEKLFF; CDR3nt: TGCAGTGCTACCCGACAGGGATTAAACGAAAAACTGTTTTTT
j_gene: TRBJ2-1; d_gene: .; v_gene: TRBV7-9; abundance: .; CDR3aa: CASSPVAEQFF; CDR3nt: TGTGCCAGCAGCCCTGTGGCAGAGCAGTTCTTC
j_gene: TRBJ2-1; d_gene: .; v_gene: TRBV5-1; abundance: .; CDR3aa: CASRRVGDEQFF; CDR3nt: TGCGCCAGCAGGAGGGTAGGGGATGAGCAGTTCTTC
j_gene: TRBJ1-5; d_gene: .; v_gene: TRBV20-1; abundance: .; CDR3aa: CSATYRGSNQPQHF; CDR3nt: TGCAGTGCTACGTATAGGGGCAGCAATCAGCCCCAGCATTTT
j_gene: TRBJ1-2; d_gene: .; v_gene: TRBV3-1; abundance: .; CDR3aa: CASTKGAGEYGYTF; CDR3nt: TGTGCCAGCACCAAAGGGGCAGGGGAGTATGGCTACACCTTC
j_gene: TRBJ1-2; d_gene: .; v_gene: TRBV7-9; abundance: .; CDR3aa: CASVPGGANYGYTF; CDR3nt: TGTGCCAGCGTACCGGGGGGAGCTAACTATGGCTACACCTTC
j_gene: TRBJ2-4; d_gene: .; v_gene: TRBV29-1; abundance: .; CDR3aa: CSVDGGNIQYF; CDR3nt: TGCAGCGTGGATGGCGGGAACATTCAGTACTTC
j_gene: TRBJ2-5; d_gene: TRBD1; v_gene: TRBV12-3/TRBV12-4; abundance: .; CDR3aa: CASRAGTGEETQYF; CDR3nt: TGTGCCAGCAGGGCCGGGACAGGCGAAGAGACCCAGTACTTC
j_gene: TRBJ2-7; d_gene: TRBD1; v_gene: TRBV6-5; abundance: .; CDR3aa: CASGQAYEQYF; CDR3nt: TGTGCCAGCGGACAGGCCTACGAGCAGTACTTC
j_gene: TRBJ2-1; d_gene: .; v_gene: TRBV30; abundance: .; CDR3aa: CAWSVRLSSWGPNEQFF; CDR3nt: TGTGCCTGGAGTGTGAGGCTGAGTTCCTGGGGCCCCAATGAGCAGTTCTTC
j_gene: TRBJ1-2; d_gene: .; v_gene: TRBV6-2/TRBV6-3; abundance: .; CDR3aa: CASSYGKTNYGYTF; CDR3nt: TGTGCCAGCAGTTACGGGAAGACTAACTATGGCTACACCTTC
j_gene: TRBJ2-5; d_gene: .; v_gene: TRBV5-1; abundance: once; CDR3aa: CASSLNLGNQETQYF; CDR3nt: TGCGCCAGCAGCTTAAATTTGGGAAACCAAGAGACCCAGTACTTC
j_gene: TRBJ2-6; d_gene: TRBD1; v_gene: TRBV5-4; abundance: .; CDR3aa: CASSLGGGQEGSGANVLTF; CDR3nt: TGTGCCAGCAGCTTGGGAGGGGGCCAAGAGGGGTCTGGGGCCAACGTCCTGACTTTC
j_gene: TRBJ1-1; d_gene: .; v_gene: TRBV29-1; abundance: .; CDR3aa: CSARLAAEAFF; CDR3nt: TGCAGCGCCCGATTAGCCGCCGAAGCTTTCTTT
j_gene: TRBJ1-1; d_gene: .; v_gene: TRBV12-3/TRBV12-4; abundance: .; CDR3aa: CASIPSRGNTEAFF; CDR3nt: TGTGCCAGCATCCCTTCGAGGGGGAACACTGAAGCTTTCTTT
j_gene: TRBJ1-1; d_gene: .; v_gene: TRBV10-3; abundance: .; CDR3aa: CAISEDPRANTEAFF; CDR3nt: TGTGCCATCAGTGAGGACCCGAGAGCTAACACTGAAGCTTTCTTT
j_gene: TRBJ2-5; d_gene: TRBD1; v_gene: TRBV19; abundance: .; CDR3aa: CAVRDRRETQYF; CDR3nt: TGTGCCGTCCGGGACAGGAGGGAGACCCAGTACTTC
j_gene: TRBJ2-5; d_gene: .; v_gene: TRBV29-1; abundance: few; CDR3aa: CSVALGSAFQYF; CDR3nt: TGCAGCGTTGCTTTAGGTTCCGCCTTCCAGTACTTC
j_gene: TRBJ1-2; d_gene: .; v_gene: TRBV13; abundance: .; CDR3aa: CASSQTGTLYGYTF; CDR3nt: TGTGCCAGCAGCCAGACCGGGACACTTTATGGCTACACCTTC
j_gene: TRBJ1-1; d_gene: TRBD1; v_gene: TRBV5-1; abundance: .; CDR3aa: CASSLGADRGWRNTEAFF; CDR3nt: TGCGCCAGCAGCTTGGGGGCAGACAGGGGGTGGAGGAACACTGAAGCTTTCTTT
j_gene: TRBJ2-5; d_gene: .; v_gene: TRBV28; abundance: .; CDR3aa: CASSLGRGRKETQYF; CDR3nt: TGTGCCAGCAGTTTAGGTCGGGGGAGAAAAGAGACCCAGTACTTC
j_gene: TRBJ2-1; d_gene: TRBD2; v_gene: TRBV20-1; abundance: .; CDR3aa: CSASGGGFNEQFF; CDR3nt: TGCAGTGCTAGCGGGGGGGGCTTCAATGAGCAGTTCTTC
j_gene: TRBJ2-5; d_gene: .; v_gene: TRBV29-1; abundance: once; CDR3aa: CSVGVTGLPETQYF; CDR3nt: TGCAGCGTTGGAGTCACAGGCCTTCCGGAGACCCAGTACTTC
j_gene: TRBJ1-2; d_gene: TRBD1; v_gene: TRBV5-1; abundance: .; CDR3aa: CASSLNSGTGVGGYTF; CDR3nt: TGCGCCAGCAGCTTAAACTCCGGGACAGGGGTAGGAGGCTACACCTTC
j_gene: TRBJ1-6; d_gene: .; v_gene: TRBV27; abundance: .; CDR3aa: CASSRALLSSPLHF; CDR3nt: TGTGCCAGCAGCCGGGCGTTGCTTAGTTCACCCCTCCACTTT
j_gene: TRBJ1-6; d_gene: .; v_gene: TRBV29-1; abundance: once; CDR3aa: CSVGVEANSPLHF; CDR3nt: TGCAGCGTTGGAGTGGAGGCCAATTCACCCCTCCACTTT
j_gene: TRBJ1-2; d_gene: .; v_gene: TRBV15; abundance: once; CDR3aa: CATSRGQAEDGYTF; CDR3nt: TGTGCCACCAGCAGAGGCCAGGCGGAGGATGGCTACACCTTC
j_gene: TRBJ2-2; d_gene: TRBD2; v_gene: TRBV27; abundance: .; CDR3aa: CASRGLGTSGGSGTGELFF; CDR3nt: TGTGCCAGCAGGGGACTGGGGACTAGCGGGGGTTCGGGGACCGGGGAGCTGTTTTTT
j_gene: TRBJ1-1; d_gene: .; v_gene: TRBV27; abundance: .; CDR3aa: CASSLSSRGGTEAFF; CDR3nt: TGTGCCAGCAGTTTATCGTCCAGGGGCGGAACTGAAGCTTTCTTT
j_gene: TRBJ2-1; d_gene: .; v_gene: TRBV7-3; abundance: .; CDR3aa: CASSQTGSRGSYNEQFF; CDR3nt: TGTGCCAGCAGCCAAACGGGGTCTAGGGGGTCCTACAATGAGCAGTTCTTC
j_gene: TRBJ1-1; d_gene: TRBD1; v_gene: TRBV3-1; abundance: .; CDR3aa: CASSQAETGVGSEAFF; CDR3nt: TGTGCCAGCAGCCAAGCAGAAACAGGGGTGGGCTCTGAAGCTTTCTTT
j_gene: TRBJ2-7; d_gene: .; v_gene: TRBV12-3/TRBV12-4; abundance: .; CDR3aa: CASRSTVAYEQYF; CDR3nt: TGTGCCAGCAGATCGACGGTTGCCTACGAGCAGTACTTC
j_gene: TRBJ1-2; d_gene: .; v_gene: TRBV4-2; abundance: few; CDR3aa: CASSQGGQGHYGYTF; CDR3nt: TGTGCCAGCAGCCAAGGGGGACAAGGACACTATGGCTACACCTTC
j_gene: TRBJ2-5; d_gene: .; v_gene: TRBV4-1; abundance: .; CDR3aa: CASSQGGGRGGTQYF; CDR3nt: TGCGCCAGCAGCCAAGGAGGGGGGCGAGGTGGGACCCAGTACTTC
j_gene: TRBJ1-1; d_gene: TRBD1; v_gene: TRBV20-1; abundance: .; CDR3aa: CSARDDSRLTGALNTEAFF; CDR3nt: TGCAGTGCTAGAGATGACAGTAGGCTGACAGGGGCCTTGAACACTGAAGCTTTCTTT
j_gene: TRBJ1-1; d_gene: TRBD1; v_gene: TRBV20-1; abundance: .; CDR3aa: CSAGTGWATEAFF; CDR3nt: TGCAGTGCTGGGACAGGGTGGGCTACTGAAGCTTTCTTT
j_gene: TRBJ1-1; d_gene: .; v_gene: TRBV6-2/TRBV6-3; abundance: .; CDR3aa: CASSSREPPEAFF; CDR3nt: TGTGCCAGCAGTTCCCGGGAGCCACCTGAAGCTTTCTTT
j_gene: TRBJ2-7; d_gene: TRBD1; v_gene: TRBV6-1; abundance: few; CDR3aa: CASNTYGTGSYEQYF; CDR3nt: TGTGCCAGCAACACATACGGGACAGGCAGTTACGAGCAGTACTTC
j_gene: TRBJ1-1; d_gene: .; v_gene: TRBV7-3; abundance: .; CDR3aa: CASSFEGSTEAFF; CDR3nt: TGTGCCAGCAGCTTTGAGGGGAGTACTGAAGCTTTCTTT
j_gene: TRBJ1-6; d_gene: TRBD1; v_gene: TRBV15; abundance: .; CDR3aa: CATPDLPPGQGVSPLHF; CDR3nt: TGTGCCACCCCCGACCTGCCCCCGGGACAGGGAGTGTCACCCCTCCACTTT
j_gene: TRBJ2-2; d_gene: .; v_gene: TRBV7-2; abundance: .; CDR3aa: CASSSPLRNTGELFF; CDR3nt: TGTGCCAGCAGCTCCCCCTTGAGGAACACCGGGGAGCTGTTTTTT